This T cell receptor (beta chain) appears in the sequencing data of a study of CD8 T cell repertoires and HIV-1 epitope variants. About the research overall: The baseline condition was 1M T cells left uncultured.

J lost 6 bases, V lost 0 bases, and 5 bases had no gene match. In germline, CDR1 is WNHNN, CDR2 SYGVQD (reference sequence). There are 14 residues in the CDR3. Survey-depth immunoSEQ sequencing covered TCR beta CDR3 regions. Measured with immunoSEQ multiplex PCR; TCRdb has only the in-frame clones, and not every one. Of more than 85,000 clones in the sample, more than 65% were seen once. The chain is built from TRBV10-1 and TRBJ2-7, with 7 bases lining up with TRBD1. The sequenced material came from uncultured baseline CD8+ T cells from peripheral blood mononuclear cells (PBMCs). The TCR comes from a male donor with HIV. CDR3 loop: CASSESGGQVEQYF. CDR3 DNA: TGCGCCAGCAGTGAGTCGGGTGGACAGGTCGAGCAGTACTTC.